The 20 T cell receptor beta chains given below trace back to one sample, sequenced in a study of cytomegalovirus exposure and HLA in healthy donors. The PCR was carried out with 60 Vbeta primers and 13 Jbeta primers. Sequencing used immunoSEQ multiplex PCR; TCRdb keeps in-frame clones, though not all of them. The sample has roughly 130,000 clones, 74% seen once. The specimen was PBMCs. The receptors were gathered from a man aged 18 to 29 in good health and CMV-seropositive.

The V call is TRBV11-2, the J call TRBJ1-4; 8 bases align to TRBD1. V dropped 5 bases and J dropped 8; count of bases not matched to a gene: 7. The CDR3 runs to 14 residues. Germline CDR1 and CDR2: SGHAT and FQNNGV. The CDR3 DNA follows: TGTGCCAGCAGCAAGGACAGGGTGGGGGAAAAACTGTTTTTT. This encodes CASSKDRVGEKLFF.

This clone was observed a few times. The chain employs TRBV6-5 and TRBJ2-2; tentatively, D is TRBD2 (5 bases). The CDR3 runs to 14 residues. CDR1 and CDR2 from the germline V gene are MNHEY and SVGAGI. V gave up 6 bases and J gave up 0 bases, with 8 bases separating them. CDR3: CASSRDPNTGELFF. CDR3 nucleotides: TGTGCCAGCAGCCGGGATCCGAACACCGGGGAGCTGTTTTTT.

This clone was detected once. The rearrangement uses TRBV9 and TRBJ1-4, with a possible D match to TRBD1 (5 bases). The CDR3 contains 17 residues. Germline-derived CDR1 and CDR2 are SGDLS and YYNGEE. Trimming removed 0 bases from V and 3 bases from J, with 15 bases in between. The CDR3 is CASSVGREGLANEKLFF. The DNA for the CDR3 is TGTGCCAGCAGCGTAGGCAGGGAGGGACTAGCTAATGAAAAACTGTTTTTT. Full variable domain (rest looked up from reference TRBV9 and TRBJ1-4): DSGVTQTPKHLITATGQRVTLRCSPRSGDLSVYWYQQSLDQGLQFLIQYYNGEERAKGNILERFSAQQFPDLHSELNLSSLELGDSALYFCASSVGREGLANEKLFFGSGTQLSVL.

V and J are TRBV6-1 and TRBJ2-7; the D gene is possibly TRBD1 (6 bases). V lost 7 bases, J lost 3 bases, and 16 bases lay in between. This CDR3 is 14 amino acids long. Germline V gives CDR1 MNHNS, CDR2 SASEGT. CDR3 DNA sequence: TGTGCCAGCAAACCCCGGGACATATACTACGAGCAGTACTTC. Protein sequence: CASKPRDIYYEQYF.

The CDR3 DNA sequence: TGTGCCAGCAGCTTGTCGAGCGGGGGGATATCTGAGCAGTTCTTC. Amino acid sequence: CASSLSSGGISEQFF. The J gene is TRBJ2-1, the V gene TRBV7-9, with 9 bases aligning to TRBD2. V lost 3 bases to trimming and J lost 9 bases; unmatched junction nucleotides: 9. Germline CDR1 reads SEHNR; CDR2 reads FQNEAQ (reference sequence). CDR3 length: 15 residues.

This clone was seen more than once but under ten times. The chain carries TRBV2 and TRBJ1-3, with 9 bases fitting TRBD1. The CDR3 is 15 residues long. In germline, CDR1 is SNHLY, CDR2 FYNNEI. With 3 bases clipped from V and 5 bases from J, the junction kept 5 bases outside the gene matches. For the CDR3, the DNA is TGTGCCAGCAGTGACACCGGGACAGGGAGAAACACCATATATTTT. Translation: CASSDTGTGRNTIYF.

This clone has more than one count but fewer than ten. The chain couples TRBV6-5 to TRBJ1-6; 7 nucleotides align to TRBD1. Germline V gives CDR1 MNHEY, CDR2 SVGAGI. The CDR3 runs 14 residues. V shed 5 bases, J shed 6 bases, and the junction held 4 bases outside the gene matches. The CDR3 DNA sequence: TGTGCCAGCAGTAACCGACAGGGTAATTCACCCCTCCACTTT. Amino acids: CASSNRQGNSPLHF.

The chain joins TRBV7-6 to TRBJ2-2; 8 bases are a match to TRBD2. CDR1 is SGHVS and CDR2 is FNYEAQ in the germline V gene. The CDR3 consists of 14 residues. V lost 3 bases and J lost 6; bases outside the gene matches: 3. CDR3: CASSFSGKSGELFF. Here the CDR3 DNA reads TGTGCCAGCAGCTTTAGCGGGAAATCCGGGGAGCTGTTTTTT.

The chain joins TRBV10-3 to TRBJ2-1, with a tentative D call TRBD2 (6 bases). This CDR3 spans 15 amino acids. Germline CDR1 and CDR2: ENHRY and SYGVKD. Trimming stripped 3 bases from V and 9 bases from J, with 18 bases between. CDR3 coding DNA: TGTGCCATCAGTGAAAGGCTAGCGTCTTCGGGTGAGCAGTTCTTC. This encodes CAISERLASSGEQFF.

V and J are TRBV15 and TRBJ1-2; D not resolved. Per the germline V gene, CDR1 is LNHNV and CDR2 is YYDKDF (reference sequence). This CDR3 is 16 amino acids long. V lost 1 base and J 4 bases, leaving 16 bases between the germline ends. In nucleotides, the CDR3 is TGTGCCACCAGCAGAGGGCTGGGAAGGGAGGGCTATGGCTACACCTTC. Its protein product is CATSRGLGREGYGYTF.

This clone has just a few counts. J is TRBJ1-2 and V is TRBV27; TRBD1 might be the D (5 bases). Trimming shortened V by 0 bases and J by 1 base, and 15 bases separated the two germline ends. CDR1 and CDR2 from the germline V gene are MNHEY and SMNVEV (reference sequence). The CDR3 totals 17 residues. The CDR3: CASSLSKGQGINYGYTF. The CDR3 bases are TGTGCCAGCAGTTTATCGAAAGGCCAGGGCATTAACTATGGCTACACCTTC.

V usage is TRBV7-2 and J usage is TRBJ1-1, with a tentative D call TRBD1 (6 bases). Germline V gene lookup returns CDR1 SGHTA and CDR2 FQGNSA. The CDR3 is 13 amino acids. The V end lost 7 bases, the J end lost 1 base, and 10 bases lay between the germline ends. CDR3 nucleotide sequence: TGTGCCAGCACCCGACAGGCGAACACTGAAGCTTTCTTT. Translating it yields CASTRQANTEAFF.

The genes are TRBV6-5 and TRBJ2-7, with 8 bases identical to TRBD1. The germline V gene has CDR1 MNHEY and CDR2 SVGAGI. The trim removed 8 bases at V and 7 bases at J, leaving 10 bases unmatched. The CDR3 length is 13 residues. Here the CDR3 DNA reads TGTGCCAGCGGGGGATCAGGGGGCAGGGAGCAGTACTTC. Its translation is CASGGSGGREQYF.

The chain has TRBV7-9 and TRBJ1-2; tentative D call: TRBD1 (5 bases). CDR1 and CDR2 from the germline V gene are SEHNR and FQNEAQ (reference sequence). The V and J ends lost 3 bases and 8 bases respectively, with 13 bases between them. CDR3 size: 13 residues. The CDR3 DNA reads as TGTGCCAGCAGCTTTAGCAGGGTGGAGGGCTACACCTTC. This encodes CASSFSRVEGYTF. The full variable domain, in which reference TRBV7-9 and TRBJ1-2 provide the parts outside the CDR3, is DTGVSQNPRHKITKRGQNVTFRCDPISEHNRLYWYRQTLGQGPEFLTYFQNEAQLEKSRLLSDRFSAERPKGSFSTLEIQRTEQGDSAMYLCASSFSRVEGYTFGSGTRLTVV.

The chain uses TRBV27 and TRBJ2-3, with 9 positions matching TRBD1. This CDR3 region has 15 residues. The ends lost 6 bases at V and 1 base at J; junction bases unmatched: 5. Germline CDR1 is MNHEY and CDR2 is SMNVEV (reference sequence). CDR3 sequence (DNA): TGTGCCAGCAGCCAATGGGACAGGGGCACAGATACGCAGTATTTT. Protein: CASSQWDRGTDTQYF.

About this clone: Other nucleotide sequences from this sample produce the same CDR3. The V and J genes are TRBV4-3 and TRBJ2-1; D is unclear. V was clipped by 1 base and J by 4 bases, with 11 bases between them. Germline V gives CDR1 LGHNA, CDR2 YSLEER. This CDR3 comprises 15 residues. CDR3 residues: CASSQGTSSYNEQFF. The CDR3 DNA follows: TGCGCCAGCAGCCAAGGTACTTCCTCTTACAATGAGCAGTTCTTC.

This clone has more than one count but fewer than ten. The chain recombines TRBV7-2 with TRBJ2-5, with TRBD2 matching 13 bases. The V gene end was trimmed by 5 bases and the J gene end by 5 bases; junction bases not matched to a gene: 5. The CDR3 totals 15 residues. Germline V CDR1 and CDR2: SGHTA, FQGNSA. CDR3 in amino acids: CASSRTSGSYETQYF. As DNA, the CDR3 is TGTGCCAGCAGCCGGACTAGCGGGAGCTATGAGACCCAGTACTTC.

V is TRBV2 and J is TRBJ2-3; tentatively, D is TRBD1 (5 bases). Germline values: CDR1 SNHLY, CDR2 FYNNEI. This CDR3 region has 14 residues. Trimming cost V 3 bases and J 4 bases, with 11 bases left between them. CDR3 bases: TGTGCCAGCAGTGACTCCTCCAGGGCAGATACGCAGTATTTT. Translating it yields CASSDSSRADTQYF.

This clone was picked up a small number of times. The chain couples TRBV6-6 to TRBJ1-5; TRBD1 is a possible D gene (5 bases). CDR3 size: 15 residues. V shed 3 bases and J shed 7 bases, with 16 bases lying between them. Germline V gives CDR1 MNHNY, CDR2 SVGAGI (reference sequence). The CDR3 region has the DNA TGTGCCAGCAGTTATCAGTCTCCAGGGAAACAGCCCCAGCATTTT. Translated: CASSYQSPGKQPQHF.

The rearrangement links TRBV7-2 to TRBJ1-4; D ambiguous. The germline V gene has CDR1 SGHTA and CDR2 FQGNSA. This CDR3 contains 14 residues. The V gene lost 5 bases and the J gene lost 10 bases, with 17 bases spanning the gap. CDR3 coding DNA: TGTGCCAGCAGCGGCAGCCTACGCAGAGGAAAACTGTTTTTT. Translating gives CASSGSLRRGKLFF.